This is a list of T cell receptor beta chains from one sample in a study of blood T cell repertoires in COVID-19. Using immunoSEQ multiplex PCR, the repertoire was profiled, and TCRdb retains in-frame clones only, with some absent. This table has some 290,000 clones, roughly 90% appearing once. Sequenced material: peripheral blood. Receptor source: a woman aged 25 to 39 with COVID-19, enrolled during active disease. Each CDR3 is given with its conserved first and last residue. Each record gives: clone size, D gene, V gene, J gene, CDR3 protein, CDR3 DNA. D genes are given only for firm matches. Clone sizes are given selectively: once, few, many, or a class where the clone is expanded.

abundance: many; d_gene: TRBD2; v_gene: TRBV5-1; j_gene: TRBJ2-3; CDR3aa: CASSLEPGLARGADTQYF; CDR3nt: TGCGCCAGCAGCTTGGAACCGGGACTAGCGAGAGGAGCAGATACGCAGTATTTT
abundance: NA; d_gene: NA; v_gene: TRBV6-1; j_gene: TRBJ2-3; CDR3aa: CASSEQLADTQYF; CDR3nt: TGTGCCAGCAGTGAACAGCTAGCAGATACGCAGTATTTT
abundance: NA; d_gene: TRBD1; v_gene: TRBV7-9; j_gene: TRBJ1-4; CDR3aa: CASSTPTGGNEKLFF; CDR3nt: TGTGCCAGCAGCACCCCGACAGGGGGGAACGAAAAACTGTTTTTT
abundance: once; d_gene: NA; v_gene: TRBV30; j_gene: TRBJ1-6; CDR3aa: CAWSEDFLQNSPLHF; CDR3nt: TGTGCCTGGAGTGAGGACTTTTTACAGAATTCACCCCTCCACTTT
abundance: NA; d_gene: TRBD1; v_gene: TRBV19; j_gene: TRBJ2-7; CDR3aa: CASGTGDSYEQYF; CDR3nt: TGTGCCAGCGGGACAGGTGACTCCTACGAGCAGTACTTC
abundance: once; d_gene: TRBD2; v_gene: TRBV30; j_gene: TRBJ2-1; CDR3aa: CAWGAGVGYNEQFF; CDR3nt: TGTGCCTGGGGAGCGGGAGTGGGGTACAATGAGCAGTTCTTC
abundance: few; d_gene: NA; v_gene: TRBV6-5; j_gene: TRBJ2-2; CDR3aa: CASSRTGELFF; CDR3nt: TGTGCCAGCAGTCGGACCGGGGAGCTGTTTTTT
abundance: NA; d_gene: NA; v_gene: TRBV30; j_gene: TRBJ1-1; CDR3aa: CAWSVQGSMNTEAFF; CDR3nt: TGTGCCTGGAGTGTGCAGGGAAGCATGAACACTGAAGCTTTCTTT
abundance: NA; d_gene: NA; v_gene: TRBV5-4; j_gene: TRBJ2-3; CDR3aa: CASSSGTDTQYF; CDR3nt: TGTGCCAGCAGCTCAGGCACAGATACGCAGTATTTT
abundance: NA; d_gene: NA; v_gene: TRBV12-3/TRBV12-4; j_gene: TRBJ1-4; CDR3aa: CASSYLINEKLFF; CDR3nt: TGTGCCAGCAGTTATCTAATTAATGAAAAACTGTTTTTT
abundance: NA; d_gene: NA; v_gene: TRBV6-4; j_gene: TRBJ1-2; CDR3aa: CASSVDGFGGYTF; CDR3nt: TGTGCCAGCAGCGTTGACGGGTTCGGGGGCTACACCTTC
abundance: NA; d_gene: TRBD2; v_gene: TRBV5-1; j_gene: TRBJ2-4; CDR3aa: CASSLGQGTSGIFSRSLGGQYF; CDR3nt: TGCGCCAGCAGCTTGGGGCAAGGGACTAGCGGGATTTTCTCCCGCTCTCTTGGTGGTCAGTACTTC
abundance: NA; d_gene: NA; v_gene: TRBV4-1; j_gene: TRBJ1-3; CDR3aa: CASSQDRGSGNTIYF; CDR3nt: TGCGCCAGCAGCCAAGATCGGGGATCTGGAAACACCATATATTTT
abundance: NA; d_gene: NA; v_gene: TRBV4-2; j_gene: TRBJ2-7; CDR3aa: CASSQDQTGRTYEQYF; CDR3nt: TGTGCCAGCAGCCAAGATCAGACAGGGAGGACCTACGAGCAGTACTTC
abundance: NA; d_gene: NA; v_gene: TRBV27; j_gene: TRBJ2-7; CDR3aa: CASSPPVPSYEQYF; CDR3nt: TGTGCCAGCAGTCCTCCGGTCCCCTCCTACGAGCAGTACTTC
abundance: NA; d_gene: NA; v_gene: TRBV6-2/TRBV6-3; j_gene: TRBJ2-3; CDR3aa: CASSRPTGSDTQYF; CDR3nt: TGTGCCAGCAGTCGTCCGACTGGGTCAGATACGCAGTATTTT
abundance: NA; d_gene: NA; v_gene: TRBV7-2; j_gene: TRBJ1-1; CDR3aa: CASSLGAGYRAAFF; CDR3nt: TGTGCCAGCAGCTTAGGGGCTGGGTACAGGGCAGCTTTCTTT
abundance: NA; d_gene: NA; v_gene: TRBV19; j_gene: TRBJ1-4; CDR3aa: CASSIDPWSRKLFF; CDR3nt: TGTGCCAGTAGTATAGACCCCTGGAGCCGAAAACTGTTTTTT
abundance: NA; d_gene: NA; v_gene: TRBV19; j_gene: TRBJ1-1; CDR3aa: CASSYIRRGMNTEAFF; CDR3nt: TGTGCCAGTAGCTATATCAGGAGAGGGATGAACACTGAAGCTTTCTTT
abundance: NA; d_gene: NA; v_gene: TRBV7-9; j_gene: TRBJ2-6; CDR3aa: CASSLAVSGANVLTF; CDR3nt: TGTGCCAGCAGCTTAGCCGTCTCTGGGGCCAACGTCCTGACTTTC
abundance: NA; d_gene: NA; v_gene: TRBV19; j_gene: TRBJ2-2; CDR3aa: CASSIGTGELFF; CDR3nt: TGTGCCAGTAGTATCGGCACCGGGGAGCTGTTTTTT
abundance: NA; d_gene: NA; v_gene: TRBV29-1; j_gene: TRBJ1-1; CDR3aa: CSVQGRFMNTEAFF; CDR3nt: TGCAGCGTTCAGGGCAGGTTTATGAACACTGAAGCTTTCTTT
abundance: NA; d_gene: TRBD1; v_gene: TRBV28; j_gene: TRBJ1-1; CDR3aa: CASKRQGRVNTEAFF; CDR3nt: TGTGCCAGCAAAAGACAGGGGCGCGTGAACACTGAAGCTTTCTTT
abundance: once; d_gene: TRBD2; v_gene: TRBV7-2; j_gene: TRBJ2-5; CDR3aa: CASSFDGRAVETQYF; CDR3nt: TGTGCCAGCAGCTTTGACGGGAGGGCCGTGGAGACCCAGTACTTC
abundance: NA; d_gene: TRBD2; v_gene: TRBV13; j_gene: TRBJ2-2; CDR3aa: CASSLAGGGTGELFF; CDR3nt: TGTGCCAGCAGTCTAGCGGGAGGCGGCACCGGGGAGCTGTTTTTT
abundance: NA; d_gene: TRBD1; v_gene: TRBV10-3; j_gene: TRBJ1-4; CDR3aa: CAISARTGMGATNEKLFF; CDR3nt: TGTGCCATCAGCGCTAGGACAGGGATGGGGGCAACTAATGAAAAACTGTTTTTT
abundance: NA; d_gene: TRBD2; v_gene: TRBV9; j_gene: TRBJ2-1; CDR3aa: CASSPRSGRAPNEQFF; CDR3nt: TGTGCCAGCAGCCCTCGAAGCGGGAGGGCCCCCAATGAGCAGTTCTTC